Sequencing of this TCR beta chain was carried out in a study of T cell changes during pregnancy in multiple sclerosis. The CDR3 loop spans 16 amino acids. The V and J ends lost 6 bases and 1 base respectively, with 19 bases between them. Per the germline V gene, CDR1 is MNHEY and CDR2 is SMNVEV (reference sequence). Assay used: immunoSEQ multiplex PCR; TCRdb lists only in-frame clones, some missing. The table includes 65,000 to 85,000 clones, about 90% detected once. The sequencing here drew on peripheral blood, taken in the first trimester of pregnancy. The receptor was derived from a female donor in good health, enrolled as a control in a pregnancy study. The V call is TRBV27, the J call TRBJ2-7, with D tentatively TRBD1 (5 bases). The CDR3 sequence: CASRGLVGEESYEQYF. CDR3 bases: TGTGCCAGCAGAGGGTTAGTAGGGGAAGAATCCTACGAGCAGTACTTC.